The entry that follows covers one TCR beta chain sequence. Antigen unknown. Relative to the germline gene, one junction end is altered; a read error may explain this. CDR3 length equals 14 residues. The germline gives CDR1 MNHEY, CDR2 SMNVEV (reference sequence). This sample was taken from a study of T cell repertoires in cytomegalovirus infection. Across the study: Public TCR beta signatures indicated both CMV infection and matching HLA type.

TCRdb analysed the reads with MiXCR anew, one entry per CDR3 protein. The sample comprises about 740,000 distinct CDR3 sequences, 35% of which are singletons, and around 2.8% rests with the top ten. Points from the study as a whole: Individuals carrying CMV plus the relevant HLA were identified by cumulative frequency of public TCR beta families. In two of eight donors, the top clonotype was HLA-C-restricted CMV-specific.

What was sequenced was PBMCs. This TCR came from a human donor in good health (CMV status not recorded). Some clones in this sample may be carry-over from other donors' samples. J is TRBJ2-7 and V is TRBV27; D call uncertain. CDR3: CTSSLGSSTYEQYF. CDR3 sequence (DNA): TGTACCAGCAGTTTAGGCAGCTCCACCTACGAGCAGTACTTC.